The following is a T cell receptor beta chain sequence with its context. The antigen is undetermined. Quantitative molecular-barcoded 5'-RACE generated the TCR beta libraries. In TCRdb, the 5' RACE reads were re-called with MiXCR into one record per CDR3 protein. The sample gives about 150,000 distinct CDR3 sequences, roughly 44% of which show up once; approximately 14% is in the top ten. This CDR3 region has 14 residues. Trimming took off 7 bases at V and 4 bases at J, with 14 bases between the two ends. Per germline, CDR1 SGHRS and CDR2 YFSETQ. The source of the sample is a study of CD8 T cells in ankylosing spondylitis. General study points: Reports say disease-linked clones showed up significantly more in matched ankylosing spondylitis synovial fluid. CD8+ disease-linked clones were present at relatively low frequencies in blood.

The sample taken for sequencing was synovial fluid, either unsorted or a sorted T cell fraction (not recorded which). V is TRBV5-1 and J is TRBJ2-2; no reliable D call. This TCR came from a male donor with ankylosing spondylitis. CDR3 amino acids: CASGRHWLTGELFF. In nucleotides, the CDR3 is TGCGCCAGCGGCCGGCATTGGCTCACCGGGGAGCTGTTTTTT.